This T cell receptor beta chain comes out of a study of blood T cell repertoires in COVID-19. Study as a whole: Researchers got acute and convalescent COVID-19 samples from the United States, Italy and Spain. PBMCs, B-cell-depleted T cells, or T cells provided the cDNA or gDNA that made up the material.

Original methodology: Amplification of reference gene primers provided the estimated nucleated cell counts. Assay used: immunoSEQ multiplex PCR; TCRdb lists only in-frame clones, some missing. That table furnishes V, J and clone size, whereas the DNA furnished D and trimming. This table has roughly 250,000 clones, under 85% appearing once. The CDR3 loop spans 14 amino acids. From germline, CDR1 is SGDLS and CDR2 YYNGEE. V lost 4 bases and J lost 9; bases outside the gene matches: 10. Sequencing used peripheral blood. This sequence joins TRBV9 and TRBJ2-4; 7 bases fit TRBD2. This sequence originates from a human donor with COVID-19, enrolled during active disease. The donor label of this sample is uncertain. In DNA form, the CDR3 reads TGTGCCAGCAGCTCTCCGGCGGGAGCCGGCATTCAGTACTTC. Translated: CASSSPAGAGIQYF. Full variable domain (outside the CDR3, taken from reference TRBV9 and TRBJ2-4): DSGVTQTPKHLITATGQRVTLRCSPRSGDLSVYWYQQSLDQGLQFLIQYYNGEERAKGNILERFSAQQFPDLHSELNLSSLELGDSALYFCASSSPAGAGIQYFGAGTRLSVL.